This note documents a single TCR beta chain sequence. Its antigen remains undetermined. It has no much larger one-base neighbor in the sample; base qualities were not kept. This record belongs to a study of T-cell memory formation after mild COVID-19 (dated by TCRdb to the early 2020s). As for the study more broadly: TCR sequence clusters from the two donors were found to be largely donor specific. T-cell clones expanding and contracting after mild COVID-19 in a couple of donors were tracked by longitudinal TCRalpha and TCRbeta repertoire sequencing. The cohort comprised two young, previously healthy adult volunteers, one female and one male.

TCRdb lists the instrument as Illumina NovaSeq 6000. cDNA libraries for TCRalpha and TCRbeta were prepared by 5'RACE using constant-segment primers, with sample barcodes and unique molecular identifiers added. Trizol reagent was used to extract RNA from every sample. Amplification of the libraries took two PCR steps, and the second step added a second sample barcode plus Illumina TruSeq adapters. The libraries were sequenced on an Illumina NovaSeq using 2 x 150 bp paired-end reads. On the authors' methods: Reads were demultiplexed and collapsed into UMI-guided consensus sequences with migec v1.2.7. Using mixcr v2.1.11, UMI consensuses were aligned to TRA and TRB V and J templates and then assembled into clonotypes. A clonotype was counted as expanded or contracted only if both edgeR and NoisET called the change significant, with noise models trained on biological replicates. For edgeR calls, the cutoffs were a false discovery rate-adjusted p below 0.01 and a log2 fold-change threshold of 1. As an exploratory analysis of dynamics, PCA with hierarchical clustering was applied to max-normalized trajectories of the 1000 most abundant clonotypes. Separately sequenced CD4+ and CD8+ repertoires were used to assign the CD4 or CD8 phenotype of responding clones. The public reads were reanalyzed by TCRdb: fastp trimming at Q25, MiXCR alignment, in-frame beta chains only. Entries that share a CDR3 protein sequence are merged under the most common genes and DNA. The V and J calls and clone size come from TCRdb's table, not from the authors' own analysis. This sample holds some 450,000 distinct CDR3 sequences; roughly 18% were observed only once. In total, the top ten clones hold 20% to 25% of the sample.

V loses 6 bases of germline sequence and J loses 2 bases, and the interval between the two ends is 16 bases. Sequences SQVTM (CDR1) and ANQGSEA (CDR2) are obtained from the germline V gene. The CDR3 measures 14 amino acids from cysteine to phenylalanine. CDR3 DNA only is kept here, 42 bases in frame from base 1. Ficoll-Paque density gradient centrifugation was the method used to isolate PBMCs. The paper as a whole reports these results and caveats: The detection of some responding clones in pre-infection memory suggests that pre-existing cross-reactive memory T cells joined the SARS-CoV-2 response. Clones that contracted from day 15 to 85 showed balanced CD4/CD8 phenotypes, whereas a second wave of clones that expanded from day 15 to 37 leaned towards CD4+. Contracting CD4+ clones appeared mostly in the CM and EM memory subsets, whereas CD8+ clones were enriched in EMRA. SARS-CoV-2 specificity of the second-wave clones peaking on day 37 was not confirmed. Only two mild cases were covered in the study, and larger cohorts including severe cases with pre-infection samples were considered necessary.

This TCR was sampled from a man younger than 35 who had mild COVID-19 (a few samples of this study predate the infection). The sample titles of this study are shuffled in the database, so cell type and time point are left out; the donor was told from shared clones. The chain links TRBV29-1 with TRBJ1-1, and the D gene may be TRBD1, 6 bases matching. The sequenced material came from PBMCs or a T cell subset sorted from them (not recorded which). The DNA is as follows: TGCAGCGTCGACTGGACAGAGGGAAACACTGAAGCTTTCTTT. Translated, it reads CSVDWTEGNTEAFF.